These 11 T cell receptor beta chains came from one sample sequenced in a study of blood T cell repertoires in COVID-19. Sequencing was performed with immunoSEQ multiplex PCR; in TCRdb, only in-frame clones are kept and a portion is missing. This sample carries around 230,000 clones, 85% of them seen once, and the ten largest clones take more than 4.5%. Input material: peripheral blood. All receptors come from a man in his fifties or sixties with COVID-19, enrolled during active disease.

The chain uses TRBV6-2 or TRBV6-3 and TRBJ2-7; D unclear. CDR3 length equals 15 residues. Germline V gives CDR1 MNHEY, CDR2 SVGEGT. The V and J ends lost 0 bases and 3 bases respectively, with 12 bases between them. CDR3 bases: TGTGCCAGCAGTTACTCGCTGGATTCGGGCTACGAGCAGTACTTC. Translating gives CASSYSLDSGYEQYF.

The chain has TRBV19 and TRBJ2-3; D is possibly TRBD2 (5 bases). The CDR3 extends over 15 amino acids. Trimming pared 5 bases from V and 0 bases from J, leaving 12 bases between. In germline, CDR1 is LNHDA, CDR2 SQIVND (reference sequence). DNA for the CDR3: TGTGCCAGTAGTGAGACTAAAAGGAGCACAGATACGCAGTATTTT. Translating it yields CASSETKRSTDTQYF.

V is TRBV11-1 and J is TRBJ1-6; D possibly corresponds to TRBD1 (5 bases). Trimming cost V 1 base and J 12 bases, with 10 bases left between them. The CDR3 is 13 amino acids. Germline V gene lookup returns CDR1 SGHAT and CDR2 FQDESV (reference sequence). The CDR3 DNA reads TGTGCCAGCAGCTTAGAAAGGGGCATACCCCTCCACTTT. Its translation is CASSLERGIPLHF.

CDR3 in DNA: TGCGCCAGCAGCTTGGGGCAGGGCGTAGATACGCAGTATTTT. Amino acids: CASSLGQGVDTQYF. The chain is built from TRBV5-1 and TRBJ2-3, with a tentative D call TRBD1 (5 bases). The CDR3 length is 14 residues. The V end was cut by 0 bases, the J end by 5 bases, with 10 bases between. The germline V gene has CDR1 SGHRS and CDR2 YFSETQ.

This chain joins TRBV30 and TRBJ1-1; weak D call: TRBD1 (6 bases). The CDR3 runs 13 residues. CDR1 GTSNPN and CDR2 SVGIG come from the germline V gene (reference sequence). The germline V and J ends were trimmed by 3 bases and 5 bases, with 13 bases remaining between them. The CDR3 is CAWREQGRTEAFF. The CDR3 nucleotides read TGTGCCTGGAGAGAACAGGGAAGGACTGAAGCTTTCTTT.

The V and J genes are TRBV3-1 (or the pseudogene TRBV3-2) and TRBJ1-1; TRBD1 matches 7 bases. The J segment lost 4 bases and the V segment lost 1 base, leaving 6 bases of the junction unmatched. Germline V gene sequence: CDR1 LGHDT, CDR2 YNNKEL (reference sequence). The CDR3 loop spans 15 amino acids. In DNA, the CDR3 is TGTGCCAGCAGCCAAGGACCACACAGGGGCACTGAAGCTTTCTTT. This encodes CASSQGPHRGTEAFF.

This CDR3 is CASSLAGGNEQFF. The CDR3 bases are TGTGCCAGCAGCTTGGCGGGGGGGAATGAGCAGTTCTTC. The chain combines TRBV5-4 with TRBJ2-1, with 8 positions matching TRBD2. CDR1 and CDR2 (germline): SGHNT, YYREEE (reference sequence). CDR3 length: 13 amino acids. The ends lost 0 bases at V and 7 bases at J; junction bases unmatched: 0.

This rearrangement joins TRBV4-1 to TRBJ1-5; TRBD1 matches 8 bases. V gave up 1 base and J gave up 9 bases; unmatched junction bases: 2. Germline V gene sequence: CDR1 MGHRA, CDR2 YSYEKL. The CDR3 spans 13 residues. The CDR3 DNA sequence: TGCGCCAGCAGCCAAGGGACAGGGACGCCCCAGCATTTT. Its protein product is CASSQGTGTPQHF.

This chain joins TRBV30 and TRBJ2-5; no clear D. The germline V gene encodes CDR1 GTSNPN and CDR2 SVGIG (reference sequence). With 2 bases removed from V and 5 bases from J, the gap between germline ends came to 12 bases. The CDR3 runs 13 residues. The CDR3 sequence is CAWSPVGLETQYF. In DNA, the CDR3 is TGTGCCTGGAGTCCAGTCGGGTTGGAGACCCAGTACTTC. Full variable domain (rest looked up from reference TRBV30 and TRBJ2-5): SQTIHQWPATLVQPVGSPLSLECTVEGTSNPNLYWYRQAAGRGLQLLFYSVGIGQISSEVPQNLSASRPQDRQFILSSKKLLLSDSGFYLCAWSPVGLETQYFGPGTRLLVL.

The gene calls are TRBV3-1 (or the pseudogene TRBV3-2) and TRBJ1-5; D unresolved. Trimming cost V 1 base and J 2 bases, with 18 bases left between them. CDR3 length equals 18 residues. CDR1 and CDR2 from the germline V gene are LGHDT and YNNKEL (reference sequence). The CDR3 coding sequence is TGTGCCAGCAGCCAAGTAAGCCGCAGGCATTCCGGCAATCAGCCCCAGCATTTT. Its protein product is CASSQVSRRHSGNQPQHF.

This sequence joins TRBV5-6 and TRBJ1-4, with TRBD1 matching over 8 bases. Per germline, CDR1 SGHDT and CDR2 YYEEEE. This CDR3 contains 14 residues. V lost 2 bases, J lost 8 bases, and 5 bases stayed unmatched. CDR3 protein: CASSFGQGTEKLFF. As DNA, the CDR3 is TGTGCCAGCAGCTTCGGACAGGGTACAGAAAAACTGTTTTTT.